This entry lists 3 T cell receptor beta chains sequenced from one sample in a study of blood T cell repertoires in COVID-19 (dated by TCRdb to 2020 to 2021). Library creation used the immunoSEQ multiplex PCR assay. The table comes from immuneACCESS by way of TCRdb, which keeps in-frame sequences with V and J called. Part of the clones is missing from these tables; in studies checked, under half for an unresolved V gene and the rest for unknown reasons. For this sample the table gives more than 45,000 clones, of which about 89% were detected only once. Clones ranked in the top ten supply 6.4% of the sample. The specimen sequenced was peripheral blood. The receptors come from a man between 65 and 80 years old with active COVID-19.

This clone was picked up one time. V is TRBV12-3 or TRBV12-4 and J is TRBJ1-2; D gene ambiguous. Between the trimmed V and J ends, which lost 4 bases and 4 bases, there was a span of 10 bases. The CDR3 spans 13 residues. This CDR3 reads CASSWAPGYGYTF. The CDR3 DNA reads as TGTGCCAGCAGTTGGGCCCCTGGCTATGGCTACACCTTC.

The chain joins TRBV5-1 to TRBJ1-1, with a tentative D call TRBD1 (6 bases). The CDR3 consists of 14 residues. Germline V gene sequence: CDR1 SGHRS, CDR2 YFSETQ. V lost 4 bases and J 2 bases, leaving 12 bases between the germline ends. The CDR3 region has the DNA TGCGCCAGCAGCATATCAGGGGTCAACACTGAAGCTTTCTTT. This sequence encodes CASSISGVNTEAFF.

This sequence joins TRBV12-3 or TRBV12-4 and TRBJ1-3; D not certain. This CDR3 region has 13 residues. The CDR3 here is CPNLGGSGNTIYF. For the CDR3, the DNA is TGTCCCAACCTGGGAGGATCTGGAAACACCATATATTTT.